A single T cell receptor (beta chain) is shown here with its context. Its antigen is not known. The data were obtained in a study of CD8+ T cells in alopecia areata. The CDR3 length is 12 residues. Germline V gene data show CDR1 as SQVTM and CDR2 as ANQGSEA. V was cut by 5 bases and J by 4 bases, with 11 bases left in between. Indicated treatment: oral pan-JAK inhibitor, 5-10 mg twice daily. TCR sequencing used cDNA made by reverse transcription of extracted RNA. The assay was immunoSEQ multiplex PCR, and TCRdb's table has in-frame clones only and misses some. The table shows a few hundred thousand clones, with 50% to 70% occurring only once. Study-wide results and caveats: A large proportion of expanded lesional clones were detected persisting in scalp and blood during tofacitinib. The study found higher clonality in lesional than normal scalp, especially in alopecia totalis/universalis.

The receptor comes from a human donor with alopecia areata. Sequencing was performed on CD4+ T cells sorted from blood, taken at week 4, from a patient treated with tofacitinib. The J gene is TRBJ1-1, the V gene TRBV29-1; possibly TRBD1 for D (5 bases). For the CDR3, the DNA is TGCAGCGTTCAGGGTTTCAGCACTGAAGCTTTCTTT. It specifies CSVQGFSTEAFF. Together with reference TRBV29-1 and TRBJ1-1, the CDR3 gives the full variable domain: SAVISQKPSRDICQRGTSLTIQCQVDSQVTMMFWYRQQPGQSLTLIATANQGSEATYESGFVIDKFPISRPNLTFSTLTVSNMSPEDSSIYLCSVQGFSTEAFFGQGTRLTVV.